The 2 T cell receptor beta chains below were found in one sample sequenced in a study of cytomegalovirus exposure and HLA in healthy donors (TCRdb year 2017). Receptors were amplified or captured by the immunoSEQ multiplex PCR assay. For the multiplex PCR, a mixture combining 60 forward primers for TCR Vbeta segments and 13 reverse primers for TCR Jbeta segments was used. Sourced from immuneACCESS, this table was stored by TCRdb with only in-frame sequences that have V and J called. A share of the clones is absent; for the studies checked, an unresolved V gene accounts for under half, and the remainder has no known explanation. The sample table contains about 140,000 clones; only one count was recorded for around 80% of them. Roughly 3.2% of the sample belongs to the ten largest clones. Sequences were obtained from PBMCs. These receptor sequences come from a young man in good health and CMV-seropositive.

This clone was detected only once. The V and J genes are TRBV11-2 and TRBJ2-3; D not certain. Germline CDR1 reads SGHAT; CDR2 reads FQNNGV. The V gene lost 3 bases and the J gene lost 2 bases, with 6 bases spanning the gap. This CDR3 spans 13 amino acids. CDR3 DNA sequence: TGTGCCAGCAGCTTGCGAAACACAGATACGCAGTATTTT. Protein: CASSLRNTDTQYF.

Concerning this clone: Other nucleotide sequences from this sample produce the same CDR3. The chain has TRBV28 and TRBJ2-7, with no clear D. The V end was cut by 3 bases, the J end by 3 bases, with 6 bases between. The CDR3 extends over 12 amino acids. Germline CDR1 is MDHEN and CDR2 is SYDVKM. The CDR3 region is CASSFGLYEQYF. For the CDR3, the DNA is TGTGCCAGCAGTTTTGGGCTCTACGAGCAGTACTTC. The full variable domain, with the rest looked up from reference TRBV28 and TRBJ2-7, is DVKVTQSSRYLVKRTGEKVFLECVQDMDHENMFWYRQDPGLGLRLIYFSYDVKMKEKGDIPEGYSVSREKKERFSLILESASTNQTSMYLCASSFGLYEQYFGPGTRLTVT.